Below, one TCR beta chain is given with its context. As yet, its antigen is unknown. Assay used: immunoSEQ multiplex PCR; TCRdb lists only in-frame clones, some missing. In the table there are about 160,000 clones, about nine tenths of which are singletons. These data originate in a study of cytomegalovirus exposure and HLA in healthy donors. CDR3 length: 15 amino acids. CDR1 is MDHEN and CDR2 is SYDVKM in the germline V gene. With 7 bases clipped from V and 5 bases from J, the junction kept 13 bases outside the gene matches. General study findings and limits: Overall, approximately 150 TCR beta chains were annotated as cytomegalovirus-associated.

V is TRBV28 and J is TRBJ2-5; 7 bases line up with TRBD1. Sequenced sample: PBMCs. The clonotype was recovered from a young woman in good health and CMV-seronegative. CDR3 nucleotide sequence: TGTGCCAGCAACAAGGCAGGGGGATATGTGGAGACCCAGTACTTC. Its translation: CASNKAGGYVETQYF.